This TCR beta chain originates from a study of blood T cell repertoires in COVID-19 (dated by TCRdb to 2020 to 2022). For context, the study as a whole: The collaborator samples originated in the United States, Italy and Spain and spanned the acute and convalescent phases of COVID-19. The material from the prospective study consisted of cDNA or gDNA derived from T cells, B-cell-depleted T cells, or PBMCs. Subjects who had been exposed to COVID-19, were actively infected with it, or had recovered from it provided the deeply sampled blood TCRbeta repertoires that made up the dataset. The repertoires were released in a freely available public database intended as a resource for research on the immune response to SARS-CoV-2. The samples were drawn from the first 160 participants of the ongoing ImmuneRACE study and from more than 1,000 subjects provided by 6 global collaborators. Sample metadata almost always included a de-identified subject ID, COVID-19 status, age in years and sex. HLA class I and class II types, where available, came from metadata supplied by the sample provider rather than from assay-based typing. What the study reported, not specific to this receptor: How much clinical and demographic metadata was included differed by source and by participant, and the metadata was provided uncurated.

The CDR3 starts with the cysteine, ends with the phenylalanine, and has 12 residues. CDR3 DNA is the only sequence kept; it has 36 bases, read in frame from the first base. CDR1 and CDR2 were assigned from the germline V gene as KGHSH and LQKENI. At the junction V is shortened by 3 bases and J by 5 bases, with 7 bases in between. TCRbeta CDR3 regions were amplified from genomic DNA by means of the immunoSEQ Assay, a bias-controlled multiplex PCR. The original pipeline was this. The number of nucleated cells in each sample was estimated from the amplification of reference gene primers within the assay. Sequence reads were collapsed and filtered to measure the absolute abundance of every unique TCRbeta CDR3 rearrangement. For each sample, productive Simpson clonality was calculated by taking the square root of Simpson's diversity index across productive rearrangements. TCRdb retrieved this table from immuneACCESS and kept in-frame rearrangements only. Not all clones are present; in checked studies, unresolved V genes account for under half, and no reason is known for the remainder. V, J and clone size derive from that table, while D and trimming were established from the DNA sequence. The sample records about 180,000 clones, around three quarters of which are singletons. The ten largest clones take up 6.5% to 7% of the sample.

This clone was counted only a few times. Its binding antigen is unknown. Base qualities are not recorded, but no much larger clone differs from it by a single base. Whole blood was collected in K2EDTA tubes by collaborating institutions according to the institutions' own protocols. Collaborator samples were shipped for TCRbeta analysis as frozen whole blood, isolated PBMCs, or DNA extracted from either sample type. The receptor was derived from a man between 65 and 85 years old with active or convalescent COVID-19. Material for sequencing was peripheral blood. This chain joins TRBV18 to TRBJ2-5; 5 matching bases give a weak D call of TRBD1. At the DNA level, the sequence is TGTGCCAGCTCACCGAAGGGGGAGACCCAGTACTTC. It specifies CASSPKGETQYF. Extended through the reference TRBV18 and TRBJ2-5 proteins, this CDR3 yields the full variable domain: NAGVMQNPRHLVRRRGQEARLRCSPMKGHSHVYWYRQLPEEGLKFMVYLQKENIIDESGMPKERFSAEFPKEGPSILRIQQVVRGDSAAYFCASSPKGETQYFGPGTRLLVL.